One sample yielded the 30 T cell receptor beta chains listed below, sequenced in a study of blood T cell repertoires in COVID-19. This table comes from immunoSEQ multiplex PCR, and its TCRdb copy is limited to in-frame clones, with some not included. This sample has 200,000 to 300,000 clones, with around 86% found just once. The sequenced material came from PBMCs or T cells enriched from blood (not recorded which). These receptors originate from a woman between 18 and 29 years old who had recovered from COVID-19.

This clone was seen a handful of times. The chain carries TRBV30 and TRBJ2-6; a possible D gene is TRBD2 (5 bases). Trimming stripped 4 bases from V and 5 bases from J, with 21 bases between. This CDR3 region has 17 residues. The V gene's germline CDR1 is GTSNPN and CDR2 SVGIG (reference sequence). This CDR3 is CAWIREASFSRANVLTF. In DNA form, the CDR3 reads TGTGCCTGGATTCGGGAAGCTTCTTTCAGTAGGGCCAACGTCCTGACTTTC. The full variable domain, with the rest looked up from reference TRBV30 and TRBJ2-6, is SQTIHQWPATLVQPVGSPLSLECTVEGTSNPNLYWYRQAAGRGLQLLFYSVGIGQISSEVPQNLSASRPQDRQFILSSKKLLLSDSGFYLCAWIREASFSRANVLTFGAGSRLTVL.

This rearrangement joins TRBV5-1 to TRBJ1-1; D is ambiguous. Germline loops: CDR1 SGHRS, CDR2 YFSETQ. CDR3 length equals 13 residues. Between the trimmed V and J ends, which lost 0 bases and 0 bases, there was a span of 3 bases. The CDR3 loop is CASSLAVNTEAFF. The CDR3 DNA is TGCGCCAGCAGCTTGGCCGTGAACACTGAAGCTTTCTTT.

This clone was counted only a few times. CDR3: CASRSAGVHREKLFF. In nucleotides, the CDR3 is TGTGCCAGCAGGTCAGCGGGAGTTCATAGGGAAAAACTGTTTTTT. The J gene is TRBJ1-4, the V gene TRBV2; no clear D. V lost 6 bases to trimming and J lost 8 bases, with 19 bases between them. Germline V gene sequence: CDR1 SNHLY, CDR2 FYNNEI. The CDR3 runs 15 residues.

This clone was picked up a small number of times. The CDR3 here is CASSPTDSLHGYTF. The DNA for the CDR3 is TGTGCCAGCAGCCCCACGGATAGCCTGCATGGCTACACCTTC. This chain links TRBV5-6 with TRBJ1-2; the D is unclear. Trimming took 4 bases from V and 6 from J, leaving 16 bases between them. Germline V gene lookup returns CDR1 SGHDT and CDR2 YYEEEE. The CDR3 is made up of 14 amino acids.

The rearrangement joins TRBV5-1 to TRBJ1-1; 8 positions match TRBD1. After removal of 6 bases from V and 3 bases from J, the junction contained 10 bases not matched to a gene. The CDR3 has 15 amino acids. From germline, CDR1 is SGHRS and CDR2 YFSETQ. CDR3 region: CASKLQTGGYTEAFF. The CDR3 DNA follows: TGCGCCAGCAAACTTCAAACAGGGGGATACACTGAAGCTTTCTTT.

This clone was observed at least ten times. The chain employs TRBV5-1 and TRBJ1-5, with TRBD1 matching 8 bases. Germline CDR1 SGHRS, CDR2 YFSETQ. V was pared by 2 bases and J by 2 bases, with 3 bases of the junction left unmatched. The CDR3 is 15 residues long. The CDR3 coding sequence is TGCGCCAGCAGCTTCCAGGGGGCTCGCAATCAGCCCCAGCATTTT. It codes for CASSFQGARNQPQHF.

The chain links TRBV10-3 to TRBJ2-2; 10 positions match TRBD1. V shed 10 bases and J 3 bases; nucleotides not matched to a gene: 8. Germline V lookup: CDR1 ENHRY, CDR2 SYGVKD. This CDR3 region has 15 residues. CDR3 sequence: CATFAGTGDTGELFF. The CDR3 bases are TGTGCCACCTTCGCAGGGACAGGGGACACCGGGGAGCTGTTTTTT.

The CDR3 here is CASSPVSPGTEAFF. The DNA for the CDR3 is TGTGCCAGCAGCCCCGTGTCCCCGGGGACTGAAGCTTTCTTT. V usage is TRBV6-2 or TRBV6-3 and J usage is TRBJ1-1, with no clear D. V was trimmed by 6 bases and J by 5 bases, leaving 16 bases between them. CDR3 length: 14 residues. Per the germline V gene, CDR1 is MNHEY and CDR2 is SVGEGT.

The chain combines TRBV5-1 with TRBJ2-7; 12 nucleotides align to TRBD1. Germline CDR1 reads SGHRS; CDR2 reads YFSETQ. V gave up 4 bases and J gave up 5 bases; unmatched junction bases: 4. The CDR3 spans 14 residues. In DNA form, the CDR3 reads TGCGCCAGCAGCGGGGGACAGGGGGCCGACGAGCAGTACTTC. This sequence encodes CASSGGQGADEQYF. Full variable domain (remainder filled in from reference TRBV5-1 and TRBJ2-7): KAGVTQTPRYLIKTRGQQVTLSCSPISGHRSVSWYQQTPGQGLQFLFEYFSETQRNKGNFPGRFSGRQFSNSRSEMNVSTLELGDSALYLCASSGGQGADEQYFGPGTRLTVT.

In regard to this clone: At one of its ends the junction is not consistent with the germline gene, which may arise from a read error. The rearrangement uses TRBV18 and TRBJ1-1; the D is unclear. This CDR3 has 14 amino acids. The germline gives CDR1 KGHSH, CDR2 LQKENI. The CDR3 region is CASSPPSGNAEAFF. Here the CDR3 DNA reads TGTGCCAGCTCACCGCCCTCCGGGAACGCTGAAGCTTTCTTT. Full variable domain (rest looked up from reference TRBV18 and TRBJ1-1): NAGVMQNPRHLVRRRGQEARLRCSPMKGHSHVYWYRQLPEEGLKFMVYLQKENIIDESGMPKERFSAEFPKEGPSILRIQQVVRGDSAAYFCASSPPSGNAEAFFGQGTRLTVV.

This rearrangement joins TRBV19 to TRBJ2-7, with 10 bases that match TRBD2. The trim removed 6 bases at V and 5 bases at J, leaving 13 bases unmatched. Per the germline V gene, CDR1 is LNHDA and CDR2 is SQIVND (reference sequence). The CDR3 runs 16 residues. CDR3 loop: CASRRLAGAGPHEQYF. The CDR3 DNA sequence: TGTGCCAGTAGGAGGCTAGCGGGGGCTGGTCCCCACGAGCAGTACTTC.

The J gene is TRBJ2-3, the V gene TRBV14, with unresolved D. V lost 0 bases and J lost 7, with 8 bases in between. The CDR3 loop spans 13 amino acids. Germline lookup yields CDR1 SGHDN and CDR2 FVKESK. CDR3 sequence reads: CASSQERRYTQYF. The CDR3 DNA follows: TGTGCCAGCAGCCAAGAAAGGCGGTATACGCAGTATTTT.

The chain is built from TRBV4-1 and TRBJ2-1, with D perhaps TRBD1 (7 bases). The CDR3 sequence is 15 residues long. Germline-derived CDR1 and CDR2 are MGHRA and YSYEKL. Between the trimmed V and J ends, which lost 6 bases and 7 bases, there was a span of 19 bases. Here the CDR3 DNA reads TGCGCCAGCAGTGTCGATGGACAGGAGGGGAATGAGCAGTTCTTC. Its protein product is CASSVDGQEGNEQFF.

This clone is categorized as medium-sized. The chain recombines TRBV11-2 with TRBJ1-1; D is unresolved. Between the trimmed V and J ends, which lost 0 bases and 3 bases, there was a span of 8 bases. From germline, CDR1 is SGHAT and CDR2 FQNNGV. CDR3 length equals 14 residues. For the CDR3, the DNA is TGTGCCAGCAGCTTAGATTTTGGGCACACTGAAGCTTTCTTT. It encodes CASSLDFGHTEAFF.

The rearrangement links TRBV29-1 to TRBJ2-5, with TRBD2 identical over 9 bases. Germline values: CDR1 SQVTM, CDR2 ANQGSEA. With 4 bases clipped from V and 2 bases from J, the junction kept 5 bases outside the gene matches. This CDR3 is 14 amino acids long. CDR3 nucleotides: TGCAGCGTTGGAGGGACTAGCCCACAAGAGACCCAGTACTTC. This translates into CSVGGTSPQETQYF.

The chain employs TRBV5-1 and TRBJ1-1; D might be TRBD1 (6 bases). There are 13 residues in the CDR3. The germline gives CDR1 SGHRS, CDR2 YFSETQ. Trimming removed 4 bases from V and 3 bases from J, with 10 bases in between. The CDR3 loop reads CASSNQGHTEAFF. The CDR3 coding sequence is TGCGCCAGCAGCAACCAGGGGCACACTGAAGCTTTCTTT.

DNA of the CDR3: TGTGCCAGCAGCTTGGTTGGGGGCTACTACAATGAGCAGTTCTTC. It codes for CASSLVGGYYNEQFF. V is TRBV5-4 and J is TRBJ2-1; D is perhaps TRBD1 (6 bases). Trimming removed 0 bases at V and 3 bases at J, with 10 bases between. CDR3 length: 15 residues. Germline V CDR1 and CDR2: SGHNT, YYREEE (reference sequence).

This clone was counted only a few times. The V and J genes are TRBV3-1 (or the pseudogene TRBV3-2) and TRBJ2-2, with D maybe TRBD1 (5 bases). Germline-derived CDR1 and CDR2 are LGHDT and YNNKEL (reference sequence). The CDR3 sequence is 14 residues long. Trimming removed 1 base at V and 5 bases at J, with 8 bases between. CDR3 coding DNA: TGTGCCAGCAGCCAAGGGACACTGACCGGGGAGCTGTTTTTT. This translates into CASSQGTLTGELFF.

The V call is TRBV3-1 (or the pseudogene TRBV3-2), the J call TRBJ2-5; D unresolved. The germline CDR1 and CDR2 sequences are LGHDT and YNNKEL (reference sequence). CDR3 length: 17 amino acids. The V end was cut by 4 bases, the J end by 1 base, with 19 bases between. The DNA for the CDR3 is TGTGCCAGCAGCCCAAGCACCGGGTTCCGCGGCCAAGAGACCCAGTACTTC. It specifies CASSPSTGFRGQETQYF.

V gene TRBV11-2 combines with J gene TRBJ2-1; 11 bases fit TRBD2. Losses at the gene ends were 0 bases for V and 5 bases for J; bases not matched to a gene: 9. The CDR3 is 18 amino acids. Germline V lookup: CDR1 SGHAT, CDR2 FQNNGV. The CDR3 DNA sequence: TGTGCCAGCAGCTTAGACTCCGGGACTAGCGGCCTACACAATGAGCAGTTCTTC. It yields the protein CASSLDSGTSGLHNEQFF.

The chain recombines TRBV18 with TRBJ2-3; 13 bases align to TRBD2. The CDR3 loop spans 18 amino acids. Looked up from germline, CDR1 is KGHSH and CDR2 is LQKENI. The ends lost 5 bases at V and 1 base at J; junction bases unmatched: 9. The CDR3 nucleotides are TGTGCCAGCTCAAAGGGACTAGCGGGAACGGGAGGCACAGATACGCAGTATTTT. Its protein product is CASSKGLAGTGGTDTQYF.

The rearrangement uses TRBV5-1 and TRBJ2-3; D is unresolved. The V gene lost 0 bases and the J gene lost 2 bases, with 10 bases spanning the gap. The CDR3 totals 15 residues. The germline CDR1 and CDR2 sequences are SGHRS and YFSETQ. The CDR3 here is CASSLASGYTDTQYF. The CDR3 DNA reads as TGCGCCAGCAGCTTGGCATCAGGATACACAGATACGCAGTATTTT.

This chain connects TRBV5-6 to TRBJ1-4; 8 bases fit TRBD1. The CDR3 length is 17 residues. Germline V CDR1 and CDR2: SGHDT, YYEEEE. V lost 4 bases to trimming and J lost 7 bases; unmatched junction nucleotides: 15. The CDR3 nucleotides read TGTGCCAGCAGCGCATCCTTCCAGGGGGCGATAGGTGAAAAACTGTTTTTT. Its translation: CASSASFQGAIGEKLFF.

V gene TRBV5-1 combines with J gene TRBJ2-3, with TRBD1 matching 8 bases. Germline CDR1 SGHRS, CDR2 YFSETQ. The J segment lost 1 base and the V segment lost 0 bases, leaving 7 bases of the junction unmatched. The CDR3 is 17 residues long. In nucleotides, the CDR3 is TGCGCCAGCAGCTTGGCCCAGATCAGGGGGCGCACAGATACGCAGTATTTT. Encoded protein: CASSLAQIRGRTDTQYF.

The genes are TRBV28 and TRBJ1-6; 7 nucleotides agree with TRBD1. Germline assignment: CDR1 MDHEN and CDR2 SYDVKM. The CDR3 length is 15 residues. V trimming: 2 bases; J trimming: 7 bases; junction bases outside the gene matches: 5. The CDR3 loop is CASSLVMTGNSPLHF. Written as DNA, the CDR3 is TGTGCCAGCAGTTTAGTAATGACAGGGAATTCACCCCTCCACTTT.

The CDR3, as DNA: TGTGCCAGCTCACCACCGGCTAGCGGGAAACGCCAAGAGACCCAGTACTTC. Translated: CASSPPASGKRQETQYF. The chain joins TRBV18 to TRBJ2-5; TRBD2 matches at 9 bases. The junction had 6 bases not matched to a gene; V was cut back by 0 bases and J by 1 base. This CDR3 comprises 17 residues. CDR1 and CDR2 (germline): KGHSH, LQKENI.

This chain joins TRBV30 and TRBJ1-3; D unclear. V lost 5 bases and J lost 0, with 5 bases in between. Germline values: CDR1 GTSNPN, CDR2 SVGIG (reference sequence). This CDR3 has 12 residues. DNA of the CDR3: TGTGCCTGGGTTCACTCTGGAAACACCATATATTTT. It is translated as CAWVHSGNTIYF.

The CDR3 region is CASSGDRVNQPQHF. Here the CDR3 DNA reads TGTGCCAGCAGTGGGGACAGAGTTAATCAGCCCCAGCATTTT. The V gene is TRBV28, the J gene TRBJ1-5; 7 bases are a match to TRBD1. The CDR3 extends over 14 amino acids. Germline CDR1 reads MDHEN; CDR2 reads SYDVKM. V was pared by 5 bases and J by 4 bases, with 5 bases of the junction left unmatched.

The CDR3 sequence is CASSDTSGGFSTDTQYF. The CDR3 nucleotides read TGTGCCAGCAGTGATACTAGCGGGGGTTTTAGCACAGATACGCAGTATTTT. The chain carries TRBV25-1 and TRBJ2-3; 11 bases are shared with TRBD2. Trimming at V came to 3 bases and at J to 0 bases, leaving 5 bases not matched to a gene. This CDR3 has 17 amino acids. The germline CDR1 and CDR2 sequences are MGHDK and SYGVNS.

The chain links TRBV3-1 (or the pseudogene TRBV3-2) to TRBJ2-7, with D perhaps matching TRBD2 (5 bases). Trimming removed 1 base from V and 3 bases from J, with 13 bases in between. The germline V gene has CDR1 LGHDT and CDR2 YNNKEL (reference sequence). The CDR3 length is 15 residues. CDR3 residues: CASSQGSGSYYEQYF. CDR3 sequence (DNA): TGTGCCAGCAGCCAAGGGAGCGGATCCTACTACGAGCAGTACTTC.